This T cell receptor (beta chain) originates from a study of blood T cell repertoires in COVID-19. The J segment lost 5 bases and the V segment lost 6 bases, leaving 10 bases of the junction unmatched. The CDR3 is 15 residues long. Per germline, CDR1 MDHEN and CDR2 SYDVKM. Profiled with immunoSEQ multiplex PCR; TCRdb holds only in-frame clones, not every one. Altogether roughly 150,000 clones are present, about 88% being singletons, with the ten largest covering roughly a sixth. Input material: peripheral blood. This receptor was obtained from a man in his 60s with active or convalescent COVID-19. The chain links TRBV28 to TRBJ1-1, with 9 bases lining up with TRBD1. CDR3 sequence: CASRGPGQGFTEAFF. The DNA of the CDR3 is TGTGCCAGCAGGGGTCCGGGACAGGGCTTTACTGAAGCTTTCTTT. Looking up the rest from reference TRBV28 and TRBJ1-1 gives the full variable domain: DVKVTQSSRYLVKRTGEKVFLECVQDMDHENMFWYRQDPGLGLRLIYFSYDVKMKEKGDIPEGYSVSREKKERFSLILESASTNQTSMYLCASRGPGQGFTEAFFGQGTRLTVV.